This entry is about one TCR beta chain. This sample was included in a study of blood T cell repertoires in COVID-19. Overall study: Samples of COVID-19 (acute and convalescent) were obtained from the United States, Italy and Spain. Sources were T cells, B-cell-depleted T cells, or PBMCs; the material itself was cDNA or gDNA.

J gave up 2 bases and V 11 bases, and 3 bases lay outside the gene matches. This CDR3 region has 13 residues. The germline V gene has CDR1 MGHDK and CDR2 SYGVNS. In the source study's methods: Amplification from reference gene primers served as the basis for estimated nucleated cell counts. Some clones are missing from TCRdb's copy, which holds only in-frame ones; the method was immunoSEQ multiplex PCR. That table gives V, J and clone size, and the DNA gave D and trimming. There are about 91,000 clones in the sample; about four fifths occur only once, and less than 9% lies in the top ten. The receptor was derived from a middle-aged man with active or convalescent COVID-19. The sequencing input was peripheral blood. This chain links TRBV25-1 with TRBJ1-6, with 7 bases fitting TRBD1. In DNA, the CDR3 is TGTGCCTCTCAGGGGGCCTATAATTCACCCCTCCACTTT. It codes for CASQGAYNSPLHF.